The next 26 T cell receptor beta chains were all read from a single sample in a study of T cell responses to AZD1222 COVID-19 vaccine. The protocol was immunoSEQ multiplex PCR, while the TCRdb copy is restricted to in-frame clones and leaves out a portion. This sample has 100,000 to 150,000 clones; about nine tenths occur once, and the top ten carry 6% to 9%. The material was peripheral blood, obtained on day 0 of AZD1222 vaccination. The receptor source for this set is an adult in good health.

The V and J genes are TRBV5-1 and TRBJ1-1, with 10 positions matching TRBD1. V was pared by 3 bases and J by 3 bases, with 5 bases of the junction left unmatched. Germline V gene data show CDR1 as SGHRS and CDR2 as YFSETQ. There are 15 residues in the CDR3. The CDR3 loop reads CASSSTGGGDTEAFF. The CDR3 nucleotides are TGCGCCAGCAGCTCGACAGGGGGCGGTGACACTGAAGCTTTCTTT.

The gene calls are TRBV6-2 or TRBV6-3 and TRBJ1-2; tentative D call: TRBD1 (5 bases). Trimming cost V 3 bases and J 4 bases, with 9 bases left between them. Germline CDR1 and CDR2: MNHEY and SVGEGT. The CDR3 extends over 13 amino acids. CDR3 protein: CASSYDRSYGYTF. The CDR3 nucleotides read TGTGCCAGCAGTTATGACAGAAGCTATGGCTACACCTTC.

The gene calls are TRBV3-1 (or the pseudogene TRBV3-2) and TRBJ2-5, with TRBD1 identical over 10 bases. The length of the CDR3 is 15 residues. CDR1 is LGHDT, CDR2 YNNKEL, per germline (reference sequence). With 0 bases clipped from V and 7 bases from J, the junction kept 5 bases outside the gene matches. CDR3: CASSQDDRGRGTQYF. The CDR3 nucleotides read TGTGCCAGCAGCCAAGACGACAGGGGGCGTGGGACCCAGTACTTC.

The J gene is TRBJ1-6, the V gene TRBV4-3; D is unclear. The V gene's germline CDR1 is LGHNA and CDR2 YSLEER. This CDR3 is 15 amino acids long. The V end lost 4 bases, the J end lost 7 bases, and 14 bases lay between the germline ends. CDR3 sequence reads: CASSPEAGPNSPLHF. The CDR3 DNA reads as TGCGCCAGCAGCCCCGAGGCAGGTCCCAATTCACCCCTCCACTTT.

The chain couples TRBV6-5 to TRBJ2-1; no reliable D call. This CDR3 is 14 amino acids long. V lost 6 bases, J lost 4 bases, and 13 bases lay in between. CDR1 is MNHEY, CDR2 SVGAGI, per germline. CDR3 in amino acids: CASSPQKIYNEQFF. The CDR3 DNA reads as TGTGCCAGCAGCCCCCAGAAAATATACAATGAGCAGTTCTTC.

V and J are TRBV19 and TRBJ1-2; 12 bases match TRBD1. The trim removed 3 bases at V and 5 bases at J, leaving 4 bases unmatched. Germline CDR1 LNHDA, CDR2 SQIVND (reference sequence). This CDR3 has 15 amino acids. The CDR3: CASSISGQGAYGYTF. The CDR3 coding sequence is TGTGCCAGTAGTATCTCGGGACAGGGGGCTTATGGCTACACCTTC.

This chain connects TRBV4-2 to TRBJ1-4; D might be TRBD1 (5 bases). The germline V gene has CDR1 LGHNA and CDR2 YNFKEQ. CDR3 size: 13 residues. Trimming took 4 bases from V and 8 from J, leaving 11 bases between them. The CDR3 spells CASSPGGNEKLFF. The CDR3 bases are TGTGCCAGCAGCCCCGGGGGTAACGAAAAACTGTTTTTT.

The V gene is TRBV6-2 or TRBV6-3, the J gene TRBJ1-1, with D possibly being TRBD1 (5 bases). The ends were cut back, 2 bases at V and 0 bases at J, with 16 bases in the middle. CDR3 length: 17 residues. Germline CDR1 MNHEY, CDR2 SVGEGT. The CDR3 nucleotides read TGTGCCAGCAGTTACGAGGAGGGGCTGGGTATGAACACTGAAGCTTTCTTT. Translation gives CASSYEEGLGMNTEAFF.

This sequence joins TRBV6-5 and TRBJ2-7; 10 nucleotides match TRBD1. Trimming took 2 bases from V and 6 from J; bases not matched to a gene: 10. Germline V lookup: CDR1 MNHEY, CDR2 SVGAGI. CDR3 length equals 16 residues. The DNA for the CDR3 is TGTGCCAGCAGTTACCGCTCCGGGACAGGGGCGGCCGAGCAGTACTTC. Residues: CASSYRSGTGAAEQYF.

This clone came up many times. The J gene is TRBJ1-6, the V gene TRBV2, with a possible D match to TRBD1 (6 bases). V shed 6 bases and J shed 11 bases, with 14 bases lying between them. Germline V gene data show CDR1 as SNHLY and CDR2 as FYNNEI. This CDR3 is built from 13 residues. The CDR3 region has the DNA TGTGCCAGCAGCCCAGGGGCCCCACCACCCCTCCACTTT. Encoded protein: CASSPGAPPPLHF.

The chain uses TRBV20-1 and TRBJ2-3; 12 bases map to TRBD2. Germline lookup yields CDR1 DFQATT and CDR2 SNEGSKA (reference sequence). The length of the CDR3 is 15 residues. V lost 3 bases, J lost 4 bases, and 5 bases stayed unmatched. CDR3 protein: CSASGLAGQADTQYF. The CDR3 bases are TGCAGTGCTAGTGGACTAGCGGGACAAGCAGATACGCAGTATTTT.

In this sample, this clone turned up a few times. The junction differs from germline at one of its ends, possibly a read error. The chain recombines TRBV30 with TRBJ1-3, with D tentatively TRBD1 (6 bases). Germline V gene lookup returns CDR1 GTSNPN and CDR2 SVGIG (reference sequence). The CDR3 contains 12 residues. The CDR3 protein is CAWSVLGGILNF. In nucleotides, the CDR3 is TGTGCCTGGAGTGTACTAGGGGGGATTTTGAATTTT.

The rearrangement links TRBV9 to TRBJ2-3; D is unclear. Trimming stripped 3 bases from V and 10 bases from J, with 15 bases between. CDR3 length: 13 residues. Germline V gene lookup returns CDR1 SGDLS and CDR2 YYNGEE. The CDR3 DNA follows: TGTGCCAGCAGCGACGTAGAGAATGGGTCGCAGTATTTT. Translated: CASSDVENGSQYF. The entire variable domain, with the rest obtained from reference TRBV9 and TRBJ2-3, is as follows: DSGVTQTPKHLITATGQRVTLRCSPRSGDLSVYWYQQSLDQGLQFLIQYYNGEERAKGNILERFSAQQFPDLHSELNLSSLELGDSALYFCASSDVENGSQYFGPGTRLTVL.

J is TRBJ2-7 and V is TRBV21-1. TRBV21-1 is recorded as a pseudogene. This CDR3 has 14 residues. CDR3 loop: CASSKVRDSYEQYF. In DNA form, the CDR3 reads TGTGCCAGCAGCAAAGTAAGGGACTCCTACGAGCAGTACTTC.

This sequence joins TRBV2 and TRBJ2-7, with D tentatively TRBD2 (5 bases). V dropped 3 bases and J dropped 2 bases, with 14 bases sitting between them. CDR3 length: 15 residues. CDR1 is SNHLY, CDR2 FYNNEI, per germline. Here the CDR3 reads CASSDLRARPYEQYF. As DNA, the CDR3 is TGTGCCAGCAGTGACTTGCGGGCGAGACCCTACGAGCAGTACTTC.

The chain couples TRBV5-8 to TRBJ1-4; unclear D gene. The CDR3 contains 15 residues. Germline loops: CDR1 SGHTS, CDR2 YDEGEE. Deletions cut 4 bases from V and 2 bases from J, with 12 bases between. CDR3 nucleotide sequence: TGTGCCAGCAGCCCTGGCCGGAAGACTAATGAAAAACTGTTTTTT. This codes for CASSPGRKTNEKLFF.

The V gene is TRBV5-1, the J gene TRBJ2-1; a possible D gene is TRBD1 (5 bases). Trimming removed 3 bases from V and 4 bases from J, with 8 bases in between. This CDR3 spans 13 amino acids. Germline V gene data show CDR1 as SGHRS and CDR2 as YFSETQ. The CDR3 nucleotides are TGCGCCAGCAGCTCGGACATGTACAATGAGCAGTTCTTC. The encoded protein is CASSSDMYNEQFF.

V and J are TRBV12-3 or TRBV12-4 and TRBJ2-7, with TRBD1 matching over 7 bases. The CDR3 has 11 amino acids. The junction had 5 bases not matched to a gene; V was cut back by 5 bases and J by 10 bases. This CDR3 reads CASSPDRVQYF. In nucleotides, the CDR3 is TGTGCCAGCAGTCCTGACAGGGTACAGTACTTC.

V is TRBV2 and J is TRBJ2-5; D might be TRBD2 (6 bases). The CDR3 totals 14 residues. The ends were cut back, 4 bases at V and 2 bases at J, with 11 bases in the middle. CDR1 and CDR2 from the germline V gene are SNHLY and FYNNEI. For the CDR3, the DNA is TGTGCCAGCAGTGGGAATAGCGGTCAAGAGACCCAGTACTTC. The encoded protein is CASSGNSGQETQYF.

The chain uses TRBV5-4 and TRBJ2-3; TRBD2 might be the D (5 bases). This CDR3 spans 17 amino acids. V lost 0 bases and J 4 bases, leaving 18 bases between the germline ends. CDR1 is SGHNT and CDR2 is YYREEE in the germline V gene (reference sequence). CDR3 region: CASSLGVRETNSDTQYF. The DNA of the CDR3 is TGTGCCAGCAGCTTGGGAGTGAGGGAGACCAACTCAGATACGCAGTATTTT.

This clone showed up just once. The chain recombines TRBV3-1 (or the pseudogene TRBV3-2) with TRBJ1-1; perhaps TRBD1 as D (6 bases). Trimming stripped 0 bases from V and 8 bases from J, with 7 bases between. Germline-derived CDR1 and CDR2 are LGHDT and YNNKEL (reference sequence). This CDR3 contains 12 residues. Here the CDR3 reads CASSQDRGEAFF. In DNA, the CDR3 is TGTGCCAGCAGCCAAGACAGGGGAGAAGCTTTCTTT.

This clone appeared a few times. The chain employs TRBV3-1 (or the pseudogene TRBV3-2) and TRBJ2-1; D may match TRBD1 or TRBD2 (5 bases each). Trimming pared 4 bases from V and 8 bases from J, leaving 15 bases between. The CDR3 has 14 residues. The V gene's germline CDR1 is LGHDT and CDR2 YNNKEL (reference sequence). CDR3 DNA: TGTGCCAGCAGCCTCAGACCCCGAGGGGATGAGCAGTTCTTC. This sequence encodes CASSLRPRGDEQFF.

V gene TRBV6-5 combines with J gene TRBJ2-3; TRBD1 is a possible D gene (6 bases). From germline, CDR1 is MNHEY and CDR2 SVGAGI. Trimming took 7 bases from V and 4 from J, leaving 15 bases between them. The CDR3 is made up of 14 amino acids. CDR3 sequence (DNA): TGTGCCAGCACCAAGACAGGACCAGCAGATACGCAGTATTTT. This codes for CASTKTGPADTQYF.

V gene TRBV6-1 combines with J gene TRBJ2-6, with D unclear. This CDR3 is 16 amino acids long. V was pared by 3 bases and J by 0 bases, with 9 bases between. Germline lookup yields CDR1 MNHNS and CDR2 SASEGT. This CDR3 reads CASSDAVPSGANVLTF. In nucleotides, the CDR3 is TGTGCCAGCAGTGACGCAGTCCCCTCTGGGGCCAACGTCCTGACTTTC.

The rearrangement links TRBV14 to TRBJ2-2, with 13 bases identical to TRBD2. The germline V gene has CDR1 SGHDN and CDR2 FVKESK. This CDR3 contains 16 residues. V was pared by 3 bases and J by 4 bases, with 2 bases of the junction left unmatched. This chain's CDR3 is CASSHWTSGSTGELFF. Here the CDR3 DNA reads TGTGCCAGCAGCCATTGGACTAGCGGGAGCACCGGGGAGCTGTTTTTT.

V is TRBV19 and J is TRBJ1-2; D remains ambiguous. The germline V and J ends were trimmed by 3 bases and 8 bases, with 16 bases remaining between them. This CDR3 is built from 14 residues. CDR1 is LNHDA, CDR2 SQIVND, per germline (reference sequence). The CDR3 bases are TGTGCCAGTAGTATGCAGTGGGCAGGAGGCGGCTACACCTTC. This codes for CASSMQWAGGGYTF. Using reference TRBV19 and TRBJ1-2 for the parts outside the CDR3, the full variable domain is DGGITQSPKYLFRKEGQNVTLSCEQNLNHDAMYWYRQDPGQGLRLIYYSQIVNDFQKGDIAEGYSVSREKKESFPLTVTSAQKNPTAFYLCASSMQWAGGGYTFGSGTRLTVV.